This passage covers 27 T cell receptor beta chains from one sample sequenced in a study of CD8+CD57+ T cells in acquired aplastic anemia. Profiles of TCR beta VDJ and CDR3 were generated from a genomic DNA template. TCRdb redid the calling of the reads with MiXCR, one entry per CDR3 protein. The sample holds approximately 220,000 distinct CDR3 sequences, approximately 45% seen once. It was patients with CD8+CD57+ cell expansion by flow cytometry who were chosen for sequencing. The sequencing input was sorted CD4+, CD8+, or CD8+CD57+ T cells (not recorded which) from PBMCs. The source is a human donor with aplastic anemia.

In regard to this clonotype: The conserved phenylalanine or tryptophan is not found at the CDR3 terminus, so this likely reflects a read error. The rearrangement uses TRBV19 and TRBJ2-1; 7 positions match TRBD1. The CDR3 extends over 16 amino acids. CDR1 is LNHDA, CDR2 SQIVND, per germline (reference sequence). The CDR3 region is CAGSQIRTGSSDEQFL. DNA for the CDR3: TGTGCCGGTAGCCAAATTAGGACAGGTTCAAGCGATGAGCAGTTCCTC.

The gene calls are TRBV7-3 and TRBJ2-2, with 9 bases fitting TRBD2. CDR1 SGHTA and CDR2 FQGTGA come from the germline V gene. CDR3 size: 12 residues. The V gene end was trimmed by 11 bases and the J gene end by 4 bases; junction bases not matched to a gene: 2. This chain's CDR3 is CACGGGTGELFF. The CDR3 region has the DNA TGTGCCTGCGGGGGGGGCACCGGGGAGCTGTTTTTT. The full variable domain, with the rest looked up from reference TRBV7-3 and TRBJ2-2, is GAGVSQTPSNKVTEKGKYVELRCDPISGHTALYWYRQSLGQGPEFLIYFQGTGAADDSGLPNDRFFAVRPEGSVSTLKIQRTERGDSAVYLCACGGGTGELFFGEGSRLTVL.

V gene TRBV2 combines with J gene TRBJ1-2; a possible D gene is TRBD1 (5 bases). The CDR3 covers 13 residues. V was clipped by 6 bases and J by 2 bases, with 10 bases between them. The germline V gene encodes CDR1 SNHLY and CDR2 FYNNEI. DNA for the CDR3: TGTGCCAGCAGGGTAGACAGCAACTATGGCTACACCTTC. It yields the protein CASRVDSNYGYTF. Together with reference TRBV2 and TRBJ1-2, the CDR3 gives the full variable domain: EPEVTQTPSHQVTQMGQEVILRCVPISNHLYFYWYRQILGQKVEFLVSFYNNEISEKSEIFDDQFSVERPDGSNFTLKIRSTKLEDSAMYFCASRVDSNYGYTFGSGTRLTVV.

The rearrangement joins TRBV10-3 to TRBJ1-1; 10 positions match TRBD1. Looked up from germline, CDR1 is ENHRY and CDR2 is SYGVKD. V dropped 0 bases and J dropped 7; count of bases not matched to a gene: 17. This CDR3 contains 19 residues. In DNA form, the CDR3 reads TGTGCCATCAGTGAGTCGACAAAGACCGGGGACAGGGGCTTTCTTGAAGCTTTCTTT. Translated, it gives CAISESTKTGDRGFLEAFF.

This sequence joins TRBV27 and TRBJ2-7; D remains ambiguous. CDR1 and CDR2 (germline): MNHEY, SMNVEV (reference sequence). Trimming stripped 4 bases from V and 3 bases from J, with 13 bases between. The CDR3 length is 14 residues. CDR3 sequence: CASSSAGPYYEQYF. The CDR3 DNA sequence: TGTGCCAGCAGTTCAGCCGGGCCATACTACGAGCAGTACTTC.

The genes are TRBV15 and TRBJ2-3; 8 nucleotides match TRBD1. V lost 1 base to trimming and J lost 7 bases; unmatched junction nucleotides: 13. CDR1 is LNHNV and CDR2 is YYDKDF in the germline V gene (reference sequence). CDR3 size: 17 residues. CDR3 protein: CATSRARDRPGLNTQYF. The CDR3 coding sequence is TGTGCCACCAGCAGAGCCCGGGACAGGCCAGGGTTGAATACGCAGTATTTT. Drawing the rest from reference TRBV15 and TRBJ2-3, the complete variable domain is DAMVIQNPRYQVTQFGKPVTLSCSQTLNHNVMYWYQQKSSQAPKLLFHYYDKDFNNEADTPDNFQSRRPNTSFCFLDIRSPGLGDTAMYLCATSRARDRPGLNTQYFGPGTRLTVL.

This clonotype was observed at least ten times. The chain has TRBV11-3 and TRBJ2-2; TRBD1 agrees at 7 bases. This CDR3 spans 15 amino acids. V trimming: 4 bases; J trimming: 2 bases; junction bases outside the gene matches: 4. Germline V gene lookup returns CDR1 SGHNT and CDR2 YENEEA. CDR3 region: CASSSRDRNTGELFF. CDR3 bases: TGTGCCAGCAGCTCCCGGGACAGAAACACCGGGGAGCTGTTTTTT. Based on the CDR3 plus reference TRBV11-3 and TRBJ2-2, the full variable domain is EAGVVQSPRYKIIEKKQPVAFWCNPISGHNTLYWYLQNLGQGPELLIRYENEEAVDDSQLPKDRFSAERLKGVDSTLKIQPAELGDSAVYLCASSSRDRNTGELFFGEGSRLTVL.

The chain joins TRBV12-3 or TRBV12-4 to TRBJ1-5, with no clear D. Deletions cut 5 bases from V and 4 bases from J, with 12 bases between. The CDR3 loop spans 14 amino acids. The DNA of the CDR3 is TGTGCCAGCAGTGACGATTCGCGAAATCAGCCCCAGCATTTT. This gives the protein CASSDDSRNQPQHF.

Concerning this clonotype: One junction end disagrees with the germline gene, perhaps due to a read error. This chain links TRBV9 with TRBJ2-2; 11 positions agree with TRBD2. This CDR3 comprises 19 residues. Germline V gene data show CDR1 as SGDLS and CDR2 as YYNGEE. The CDR3 spells CASSADNQLAGVLPGELSF. The CDR3, as DNA: TGTGCCAGCAGCGCAGACAACCAACTAGCGGGGGTTTTACCTGGGGAGCTGTCTTTT.

The chain employs TRBV20-1 and TRBJ1-6; 9 bases fit TRBD1. V trimming: 1 base; J trimming: 7 bases; junction bases outside the gene matches: 2. The germline gives CDR1 DFQATT, CDR2 SNEGSKA (reference sequence). This CDR3 is 14 amino acids long. In DNA, the CDR3 is TGCAGTGCTAGAGCCGGGACAGGGAATTCACCCCTCCACTTT. Amino acids: CSARAGTGNSPLHF.

Ten or more counts support this clonotype. The rearrangement joins TRBV12-5 to TRBJ1-1; D call uncertain. The CDR3 contains 13 residues. CDR1 and CDR2 (germline): LGHNT, FRNRAP. With 5 bases removed from V and 11 bases from J, the gap between germline ends came to 18 bases. DNA of the CDR3: TGTGCTAGTGGTGCGGCCCCTAGGATTTTGGCTTTCTTT. The encoded protein is CASGAAPRILAFF.

This chain connects TRBV7-2 to TRBJ2-7, with 12 bases lining up with TRBD1. Germline CDR1 and CDR2: SGHTA and FQGNSA. The CDR3 totals 17 residues. V lost 5 bases to trimming and J lost 5 bases; unmatched junction nucleotides: 13. CDR3 in DNA: TGTGCCAGCAGCGGTCCCGGTGGGGGGACAGGGGGCAACGAGCAGTACTTC. Residues: CASSGPGGGTGGNEQYF.

This chain connects TRBV12-3 or TRBV12-4 to TRBJ2-1, with TRBD2 as a possible D gene (6 bases). The DNA end is a closer match to TRBJ2-7, so the J assignment may be wrong. CDR3 length: 13 residues. The DNA of the CDR3 is TGTGCCAGCAGTACATTCGGGGGCTACGAGCAGTACTTC. This gives the protein CASSTFGGYEQYF.

The sample holds a few counts of this clonotype. V usage is TRBV7-9 and J usage is TRBJ2-1, with 7 positions matching TRBD2. CDR1 is SEHNR, CDR2 FQNEAQ, per germline (reference sequence). The CDR3 has 17 amino acids. Germline trimming cut 7 bases from V and 8 bases from J; bases unmatched to any gene: 20. Here the CDR3 reads CASIPRGGRASGHEQFF. CDR3 nucleotide sequence: TGTGCCAGCATCCCTCGGGGTGGGAGGGCCTCCGGCCATGAGCAGTTCTTC.

This chain connects TRBV7-2 to TRBJ1-2, with TRBD1 identical over 8 bases. V lost 0 bases, J lost 8 bases, and 8 bases stayed unmatched. The CDR3 contains 15 residues. The V gene's germline CDR1 is SGHTA and CDR2 FQGNSA. CDR3 in amino acids: CASSLARTGQGGYTF. The CDR3 region has the DNA TGTGCCAGCAGCTTAGCGAGGACAGGGCAGGGAGGCTACACCTTC.

About this clonotype: The germline gene is not matched at one end of the junction; a read error may be the cause. V and J are TRBV9 and TRBJ2-7; 9 bases are shared with TRBD1. Germline V gene lookup returns CDR1 SGDLS and CDR2 YYNGEE. This CDR3 spans 15 amino acids. CDR3: CASSVGGTGNYEQHF. In DNA, the CDR3 is TGTGCCAGCAGCGTGGGTGGGACAGGGAATTACGAGCAGCACTTC.

Comments on this clonotype: This clone may be a read error of a much larger clone one base away. J is TRBJ1-2 and V is TRBV6-4; the match to TRBD1 covers 7 bases. This CDR3 comprises 15 residues. The junction had 4 bases not matched to a gene; V was cut back by 3 bases and J by 0 bases. Germline values: CDR1 MRHNA, CDR2 SNTAGT. The CDR3 loop is CASSDGTAPNYGYTF. CDR3 coding DNA: TGTGCCAGCAGTGATGGGACAGCTCCTAACTATGGCTACACCTTC.

This clonotype has a single count. A much larger clonotype is one base distant, so this may be a read error. The CDR3 loop reads CSARGPPWRSFF. CDR3 nucleotides: TGCAGTGCTAGAGGCCCCCCCTGGCGGAGTTTCTTT. This rearrangement joins TRBV20-1 to TRBJ1-1; unclear D gene. This CDR3 has 12 residues. Trimming removed 1 base from V and 13 bases from J, with 16 bases in between. Germline assignment: CDR1 DFQATT and CDR2 SNEGSKA (reference sequence).

This clonotype was observed a few times. The V gene is TRBV2, the J gene TRBJ2-1, with TRBD2 matching 14 bases. V was clipped by 6 bases and J by 7 bases; unmatched bases: 8. The CDR3 sequence is 16 residues long. Germline CDR1 is SNHLY and CDR2 is FYNNEI. This CDR3 is CASRAGTSGSRNEQFF. The CDR3, as DNA: TGTGCCAGCAGAGCCGGGACTAGCGGGAGTAGGAATGAGCAGTTCTTC. Supplemented by reference TRBV2 and TRBJ2-1, the full variable domain reads EPEVTQTPSHQVTQMGQEVILRCVPISNHLYFYWYRQILGQKVEFLVSFYNNEISEKSEIFDDQFSVERPDGSNFTLKIRSTKLEDSAMYFCASRAGTSGSRNEQFFGPGTRLTVL.

On this clonotype itself: One end of the junction fails to match germline, which may point to a read error. The gene calls are TRBV2 and TRBJ2-7, with 7 bases fitting TRBD2. CDR3 length: 15 residues. The germline CDR1 and CDR2 sequences are SNHLY and FYNNEI. The CDR3 protein is CASTAGRGSSYEQCF. The CDR3 DNA follows: TGTGCCAGCACCGCCGGGCGGGGGAGCTCCTACGAGCAGTGCTTC.

This clonotype was seen many times. The chain couples TRBV7-9 to TRBJ2-5; 14 bases map to TRBD2. From germline, CDR1 is SEHNR and CDR2 FQNEAQ (reference sequence). The trim removed 5 bases at V and 3 bases at J, leaving 8 bases unmatched. This CDR3 is built from 17 residues. The CDR3 nucleotides are TGTGCCAGCAGCCCGAGACTAGCGGGGGGGCCTGAAGAGACCCAGTACTTC. Translation: CASSPRLAGGPEETQYF. The full variable domain, in which reference TRBV7-9 and TRBJ2-5 provide the parts outside the CDR3, is DTGVSQNPRHKITKRGQNVTFRCDPISEHNRLYWYRQTLGQGPEFLTYFQNEAQLEKSRLLSDRFSAERPKGSFSTLEIQRTEQGDSAMYLCASSPRLAGGPEETQYFGPGTRLLVL.

This clonotype has ten or more counts. This chain joins TRBV5-1 and TRBJ2-1; 8 bases agree with TRBD1. CDR1 and CDR2 from the germline V gene are SGHRS and YFSETQ. V was clipped by 4 bases and J by 6 bases; unmatched bases: 12. The CDR3 is made up of 16 amino acids. The CDR3 DNA is TGCGCCAGCAGCCAGGTTGAGGGACAGGTAGGCAATGAGCAGTTCTTC. Its translation: CASSQVEGQVGNEQFF.

The CDR3 region has the DNA TGTGCCATCGCCCCGGGACAGGGAAACACCATATATTTT. Its translation is CAIAPGQGNTIYF. V gene TRBV10-3 combines with J gene TRBJ1-3; TRBD1 agrees at 7 bases. In germline, CDR1 is ENHRY, CDR2 SYGVKD. This CDR3 comprises 13 residues. Trimming removed 8 bases from V and 4 bases from J; junction bases left unmatched: 5.

This chain connects TRBV2 to TRBJ1-1; D possibly corresponds to TRBD1 (6 bases). Trimming stripped 8 bases from V and 1 base from J, with 17 bases between. There are 15 residues in the CDR3. The germline V gene has CDR1 SNHLY and CDR2 FYNNEI. As DNA, the CDR3 is TGTGCCAGCCCCAAACCCGGGGGCTCGAACACTGAAGCTTTCTTT. This gives the protein CASPKPGGSNTEAFF.

This clonotype was observed many times. The junction shows a germline mismatch at one end, possibly a read error. The chain has TRBV7-7 and TRBJ2-3; 8 nucleotides match TRBD2. There are 16 residues in the CDR3. Germline CDR1 reads SSHAT; CDR2 reads FNYEAQ (reference sequence). DNA of the CDR3: TGTGCTAGCAGCTTAGAGATTAGCGGGGGCACAGATACGCAGTATTTT. Translated: CASSLEISGGTDTQYF.

This clonotype has a count of ten or more. The V gene is TRBV20-1, the J gene TRBJ2-7; 8 bases are shared with TRBD2. The CDR3 is 13 residues long. CDR1 and CDR2 (germline): DFQATT, SNEGSKA (reference sequence). The V and J ends lost 2 bases and 2 bases, in that order; junction bases with no gene match: 2. CDR3 residues: CSARQREPYEQYF. Here the CDR3 DNA reads TGCAGTGCTAGACAGCGGGAGCCCTACGAGCAGTACTTC.

In the case of this clonotype: A junction boundary mismatches the germline segment, possibly from a read error. V usage is TRBV4-1 and J usage is TRBJ1-4; TRBD1 is a possible D gene (5 bases). The germline V gene has CDR1 MGHRA and CDR2 YSYEKL. The CDR3 extends over 17 amino acids. CDR3 in amino acids: CASSQEAILQVNEKLSF. Here the CDR3 DNA reads TGCGCCAGCAGCCAAGAGGCTATTCTACAGGTTAATGAAAAGTTGTCTTTT.